This T cell receptor beta chain was documented in a study of cytotoxic CD8 clonotypes in ibrutinib-treated CLL. Assay used: immunoSEQ multiplex PCR; TCRdb lists only in-frame clones, some missing. The sample holds under 300,000 clones, under 80% seen once. The CDR3 covers 15 residues. V shed 1 base, J shed 0 bases, and the junction held 3 bases outside the gene matches. CDR1 is MGHRA and CDR2 is YSYEKL in the germline V gene. The V call is TRBV4-1, the J call TRBJ2-7; 7 bases agree with TRBD1. The sequences come from PBMCs, collected after 24 months of ibrutinib treatment. This TCR derives from a human donor with chronic lymphocytic leukemia. The CDR3 DNA reads TGCGCCAGCAGCCAAGGAAGGGACAGCTCCTACGAGCAGTACTTC. This encodes CASSQGRDSSYEQYF.